This TCR beta chain was documented in a study of neurological immune-mediated disorders. In this sample, this clonotype turned up many times. Its specificity is not known. The cDNA was synthesized by means of template-switch 5'RACE, which was carried out with 10-nucleotide random UMIs. Per sequencing run, 15-18 subjects together gave over 170 million TCR-beta sequences. Each CDR3 protein is one row after TCRdb ran MiXCR on the 5' RACE reads. The sample lists about 59,000 distinct CDR3 sequences; approximately 25% were seen once. Described time point: technical triplicate 2. Study observations and caveats: In HTLV-1-associated myelopathy, TCR clonal expansion was greatest, and in multiple sclerosis it was least, below healthy controls. No CDR3 amino acid sequences recurred among expanded clones across subjects, suggesting private repertoires in all groups.

This TCR derives from a man in his sixties with HTLV-1-associated myelopathy (HAM/TSP). Input material: PBMCs.

In DNA, the CDR3 is TGCAGTGCTACCCCCCGATCGCTCGCCAAAAACATTCAGTACTTC. As protein: CSATPRSLAKNIQYF. The V call is TRBV20-1, the J call TRBJ2-4; unclear D gene. The CDR3 extends over 15 amino acids. Germline CDR1 is DFQATT and CDR2 is SNEGSKA (reference sequence). Trimming removed 4 bases from V and 1 base from J, with 14 bases in between.